This T cell receptor beta chain was observed in a study of response to subunit inactivated influenza vaccine. CDR3 length: 15 amino acids. Trimming pared 3 bases from V and 2 bases from J, leaving 12 bases between. TCRdb processed the RT-PCR reads anew with MiXCR; each CDR3 protein has one entry. The sample shows almost 600,000 distinct CDR3 sequences, 14% of them seen only once. A note on this clonotype: As yet, its antigen is unknown.

Overall study results and limits: It was suggested by the authors that few new T cells are recruited by each seasonal influenza vaccination.

This TCR derives from a man aged 45-60 years who received an inactivated influenza vaccine. Sequenced here: PBMCs from blood, sampled roughly 12 days after vaccination. This chain links TRBV12-3 or TRBV12-4 with TRBJ2-3, with D perhaps TRBD1 or TRBD2 (5 bases each). The CDR3 is CASSFSGRDTDTQYF. In nucleotides, the CDR3 is TGTGCCAGCAGTTTTTCGGGACGGGACACAGATACGCAGTATTTT.